This TCR beta chain derives from a study of blood T cell repertoires in COVID-19. Study in general: Samples came from the United States, Italy and Spain, spanning acute and convalescent COVID-19. Sources were T cells, B-cell-depleted T cells, or PBMCs; the material itself was cDNA or gDNA.

The V and J ends lost 8 bases and 2 bases respectively, with 13 bases between them. The CDR3 sequence is 14 residues long. Germline V gives CDR1 MNHEY, CDR2 SVGAGI. Methods used by the authors: Amplifying reference gene primers gave estimates of nucleated cell counts. Generated by immunoSEQ multiplex PCR, the TCRdb table keeps only in-frame clones and is missing some. V and J calls and clone size are as listed in that table; D and trimming were resolved from the DNA. The sample gives around 51,000 clones, 86% of which show up once; over 3.5% is in the top ten. The sequenced sample consisted of peripheral blood. This sequence originates from a man older than 75 with active COVID-19. The chain combines TRBV6-5 with TRBJ1-5; no definite D call. CDR3: CASSPRAGNQPQHF. CDR3 bases: TGTGCCAGCTCCCCGAGAGCTGGCAATCAGCCCCAGCATTTT.